These T cell receptor beta chains were read from a single sample in a study of cytomegalovirus exposure and HLA in healthy donors. The data were produced by immunoSEQ multiplex PCR, yet TCRdb's version contains in-frame clones alone and is incomplete. The table lists about 130,000 clones, roughly 84% of them singletons. Material for sequencing was PBMCs. The origin of the receptors is a girl aged 2 to 10 in good health and CMV-seronegative. Both conserved end residues are part of each CDR3. Fields, in order: D gene, clone size, V gene, CDR3 length, J gene, CDR3 protein, CDR3 DNA. The D gene is left open where the match is weak. Size tells how often a clone was seen (once, few, many) or the class of an expanded clone, and some rows leave it out.

d_gene: .; abundance: .; v_gene: TRBV6-6; len: 13; j_gene: TRBJ1-1; CDR3aa: CASRFGEGTEAFF; CDR3nt: TGTGCCAGCAGGTTTGGGGAGGGAACTGAAGCTTTCTTT
d_gene: TRBD1; abundance: .; v_gene: TRBV30; len: 12; j_gene: TRBJ1-4; CDR3aa: CAWRQGGEKLFF; CDR3nt: TGTGCCTGGCGACAGGGAGGTGAAAAACTGTTTTTT
d_gene: .; abundance: once; v_gene: TRBV10-2; len: 14; j_gene: TRBJ2-7; CDR3aa: CASSEYRDPYEQYF; CDR3nt: TGCGCCAGCAGTGAGTACAGGGATCCCTACGAGCAGTACTTC
d_gene: .; abundance: .; v_gene: TRBV4-3; len: 15; j_gene: TRBJ2-3; CDR3aa: CASSQDTGGADTQYF; CDR3nt: TGCGCCAGCAGCCAAGATACAGGGGGGGCAGATACGCAGTATTTT
d_gene: TRBD2; abundance: .; v_gene: TRBV12-5; len: 17; j_gene: TRBJ2-7; CDR3aa: CASGLASSGEFPPEQYF; CDR3nt: TGTGCTAGTGGTTTGGCCTCTAGCGGGGAGTTTCCCCCCGAGCAGTACTTC
d_gene: TRBD2; abundance: .; v_gene: TRBV4-1; len: 15; j_gene: TRBJ2-1; CDR3aa: CASSPSGSSYNEQFF; CDR3nt: TGCGCCAGCAGCCCGAGCGGGAGCTCCTACAATGAGCAGTTCTTC
d_gene: TRBD2; abundance: .; v_gene: TRBV14; len: 14; j_gene: TRBJ2-7; CDR3aa: CASSQGLTSASQYF; CDR3nt: TGTGCCAGCAGCCAAGGTCTGACTAGCGCTTCGCAGTACTTC
d_gene: TRBD2; abundance: .; v_gene: TRBV19; len: 13; j_gene: TRBJ2-1; CDR3aa: CAIGTSVNNEQFF; CDR3nt: TGTGCCATCGGGACTAGCGTAAACAATGAGCAGTTCTTC
d_gene: TRBD2; abundance: .; v_gene: TRBV19; len: 13; j_gene: TRBJ2-7; CDR3aa: CASAIAGGYEQYF; CDR3nt: TGTGCCAGTGCAATAGCGGGGGGCTACGAGCAGTACTTC
d_gene: TRBD2; abundance: .; v_gene: TRBV7-2; len: 14; j_gene: TRBJ2-7; CDR3aa: CASSKTSGSYEQYF; CDR3nt: TGTGCCAGCTCCAAGACTAGCGGGAGCTACGAGCAGTACTTC
d_gene: .; abundance: .; v_gene: TRBV4-1; len: 14; j_gene: TRBJ1-1; CDR3aa: CASSQIGGGTEAFF; CDR3nt: TGCGCCAGCAGCCAGATAGGGGGGGGCACTGAAGCTTTCTTT
d_gene: .; abundance: .; v_gene: TRBV11-1; len: 15; j_gene: TRBJ2-3; CDR3aa: CASSLLANPLDTQYF; CDR3nt: TGTGCCAGCAGCTTACTAGCGAACCCGCTGGATACGCAGTATTTT
d_gene: .; abundance: .; v_gene: TRBV9; len: 17; j_gene: TRBJ2-1; CDR3aa: CASSVGERYSSYNEQFF; CDR3nt: TGTGCCAGCAGCGTAGGGGAGCGGTATTCCTCCTACAATGAGCAGTTCTTC
d_gene: TRBD1; abundance: .; v_gene: TRBV30; len: 14; j_gene: TRBJ1-2; CDR3aa: CAWSSRDRAFGYTF; CDR3nt: TGTGCCTGGAGTTCCCGGGACAGGGCTTTCGGCTACACCTTC
d_gene: TRBD1; abundance: .; v_gene: TRBV27; len: 16; j_gene: TRBJ2-5; CDR3aa: CASSLRKAGGAETQYF; CDR3nt: TGTGCCAGCAGTTTAAGAAAGGCAGGGGGTGCTGAGACCCAGTACTTC
d_gene: TRBD1; abundance: few; v_gene: TRBV6-6; len: 14; j_gene: TRBJ1-1; CDR3aa: CASSAGQGATEAFF; CDR3nt: TGTGCCAGCAGTGCGGGACAGGGGGCAACTGAAGCTTTCTTT
d_gene: TRBD2; abundance: .; v_gene: TRBV5-5; len: 15; j_gene: TRBJ2-3; CDR3aa: CASSITGGITDTQYF; CDR3nt: TGTGCCAGCAGCATAACCGGGGGGATCACAGATACGCAGTATTTT
d_gene: TRBD1; abundance: .; v_gene: TRBV2; len: 17; j_gene: TRBJ1-6; CDR3aa: CAIPTGGSSVYNSPLHF; CDR3nt: TGTGCCATACCGACAGGGGGGAGCTCCGTCTATAATTCACCCCTCCACTTT
d_gene: .; abundance: .; v_gene: TRBV7-2; len: 14; j_gene: TRBJ2-7; CDR3aa: CASSFSGAAYEQYF; CDR3nt: TGTGCCAGCAGCTTCTCAGGGGCGGCGTACGAGCAGTACTTC
d_gene: .; abundance: .; v_gene: TRBV5-1; len: 15; j_gene: TRBJ2-7; CDR3aa: CASTPQQAGDYEQYF; CDR3nt: TGCGCCAGCACCCCCCAACAGGCTGGGGACTACGAGCAGTACTTC
d_gene: .; abundance: .; v_gene: TRBV9; len: 14; j_gene: TRBJ2-5; CDR3aa: CASSGQEYQETQYF; CDR3nt: TGTGCCAGCAGCGGACAGGAGTACCAAGAGACCCAGTACTTC
d_gene: TRBD1; abundance: .; v_gene: TRBV6-1; len: 19; j_gene: TRBJ1-6; CDR3aa: CASSEAGTGGFRSNSPLHF; CDR3nt: TGTGCCAGCAGTGAAGCCGGGACAGGGGGCTTTAGGTCGAATTCACCCCTCCACTTT
d_gene: .; abundance: .; v_gene: TRBV2; len: 14; j_gene: TRBJ1-5; CDR3aa: CASRLRWSNQPQHF; CDR3nt: TGTGCCAGCAGACTTCGATGGAGCAATCAGCCCCAGCATTTT
d_gene: TRBD1; abundance: .; v_gene: TRBV4-1; len: 16; j_gene: TRBJ1-4; CDR3aa: CASSQNTQGDWEKLFF; CDR3nt: TGCGCCAGCAGCCAAAATACACAGGGGGACTGGGAAAAACTGTTTTTT
d_gene: TRBD2; abundance: .; v_gene: TRBV11-2; len: 16; j_gene: TRBJ2-3; CDR3aa: CASSLDSGRRTDTQYF; CDR3nt: TGTGCCAGCAGCTTAGATAGCGGGAGGCGCACAGATACGCAGTATTTT
d_gene: .; abundance: .; v_gene: TRBV28; len: 14; j_gene: TRBJ2-6; CDR3aa: CATGQSSGANVLTF; CDR3nt: TGTGCCACCGGACAGTCCTCTGGGGCCAACGTCCTGACTTTC
d_gene: .; abundance: .; v_gene: TRBV19; len: 15; j_gene: TRBJ2-3; CDR3aa: CASSQKNGETDTQYF; CDR3nt: TGTGCCAGTAGCCAAAAAAACGGGGAGACAGATACGCAGTATTTT
d_gene: TRBD2; abundance: .; v_gene: TRBV28; len: 14; j_gene: TRBJ2-7; CDR3aa: CASSLGLAAYEQYF; CDR3nt: TGTGCCAGCAGTTTAGGACTAGCTGCCTACGAGCAGTACTTC
d_gene: .; abundance: once; v_gene: TRBV7-9; len: 12; j_gene: TRBJ2-2; CDR3aa: CASSSGTGELFF; CDR3nt: TGTGCCAGCAGCTCCGGGACCGGGGAGCTGTTTTTT
d_gene: TRBD1; abundance: .; v_gene: TRBV30; len: 14; j_gene: TRBJ2-7; CDR3aa: CAWSKGQGPYEQYF; CDR3nt: TGTGCCTGGAGTAAGGGACAGGGACCCTACGAGCAGTACTTC
d_gene: TRBD1; abundance: once; v_gene: TRBV4-3; len: 16; j_gene: TRBJ1-2; CDR3aa: CASSPFRTGANYGYTF; CDR3nt: TGCGCCAGCAGCCCCTTTAGGACAGGGGCGAACTATGGCTACACCTTC
d_gene: .; abundance: once; v_gene: TRBV7-3; len: 13; j_gene: TRBJ1-1; CDR3aa: CASRPQQNTEAFF; CDR3nt: TGTGCCAGCAGACCACAGCAGAACACTGAAGCTTTCTTT
d_gene: .; abundance: .; v_gene: TRBV7-6; len: 13; j_gene: TRBJ2-7; CDR3aa: CASSFGEDYEQYF; CDR3nt: TGTGCCAGCAGCTTTGGAGAGGACTACGAGCAGTACTTC
d_gene: .; abundance: .; v_gene: TRBV25-1; len: 13; j_gene: TRBJ2-5; CDR3aa: CASSANQAETQYF; CDR3nt: TGTGCCAGCAGTGCCAACCAGGCAGAGACCCAGTACTTC
d_gene: .; abundance: .; v_gene: TRBV5-1; len: 17; j_gene: TRBJ2-7; CDR3aa: CASSYSKPGHVIYEQYF; CDR3nt: TGCGCCAGCAGCTACTCGAAACCGGGACACGTTATCTACGAGCAGTACTTC
d_gene: TRBD2; abundance: once; v_gene: TRBV2; len: 20; j_gene: TRBJ2-1; CDR3aa: CASTHPETGSSGRENNEQFF; CDR3nt: TGTGCCAGCACCCATCCAGAGACAGGGTCGAGCGGGAGGGAGAACAATGAGCAGTTCTTC
d_gene: TRBD1; abundance: .; v_gene: TRBV4-1; len: 14; j_gene: TRBJ2-7; CDR3aa: CASSQGKGQAEQYF; CDR3nt: TGCGCCAGCAGCCAAGGAAAGGGACAGGCGGAGCAGTACTTC
d_gene: .; abundance: .; v_gene: TRBV4-1; len: 15; j_gene: TRBJ1-1; CDR3aa: CASSQGPGADTEAFF; CDR3nt: TGCGCCAGCAGCCAAGGGCCAGGGGCGGACACTGAAGCTTTCTTT
d_gene: .; abundance: .; v_gene: TRBV4-3; len: 14; j_gene: TRBJ1-2; CDR3aa: CASSQEGSNYGYTF; CDR3nt: TGCGCCAGCAGCCAGGAGGGATCGAACTATGGCTACACCTTC
d_gene: TRBD1; abundance: once; v_gene: TRBV10-3; len: 14; j_gene: TRBJ2-7; CDR3aa: CAISGGQGIAEQYF; CDR3nt: TGTGCCATCAGTGGGGGACAGGGGATAGCAGAGCAGTACTTC
d_gene: TRBD1; abundance: .; v_gene: TRBV29-1; len: 14; j_gene: TRBJ2-2; CDR3aa: CSVDLDRESGELFF; CDR3nt: TGCAGCGTTGATCTCGACAGGGAATCCGGGGAGCTGTTTTTT
d_gene: TRBD2; abundance: .; v_gene: TRBV7-2; len: 16; j_gene: TRBJ2-5; CDR3aa: CASSLARIAGEETQYF; CDR3nt: TGTGCCAGCAGCTTAGCGAGGATAGCGGGGGAAGAGACCCAGTACTTC
d_gene: TRBD1; abundance: once; v_gene: TRBV7-9; len: 14; j_gene: TRBJ2-7; CDR3aa: CASSSRDRGYEQYF; CDR3nt: TGTGCCAGCAGCTCCCGGGACAGGGGTTACGAGCAGTACTTC
d_gene: .; abundance: .; v_gene: TRBV6-5; len: 13; j_gene: TRBJ2-7; CDR3aa: CASSCGQSYEQYF; CDR3nt: TGTGCCAGCAGTTGCGGGCAGAGCTACGAGCAGTACTTC
d_gene: TRBD2; abundance: .; v_gene: TRBV9; len: 17; j_gene: TRBJ2-3; CDR3aa: CASSVGSGGTLTDTQYF; CDR3nt: TGTGCCAGCAGCGTCGGGTCGGGGGGTACCCTCACAGATACGCAGTATTTT
d_gene: TRBD1; abundance: .; v_gene: TRBV5-1; len: 15; j_gene: TRBJ2-5; CDR3aa: CASSGFGQGVETQYF; CDR3nt: TGCGCCAGCAGCGGATTCGGACAGGGGGTAGAGACCCAGTACTTC
d_gene: .; abundance: few; v_gene: TRBV27; len: 13; j_gene: TRBJ1-1; CDR3aa: CASRGRWGTEAFF; CDR3nt: TGTGCCAGCAGGGGGCGTTGGGGCACTGAAGCTTTCTTT
d_gene: TRBD2; abundance: .; v_gene: TRBV10-3; len: 13; j_gene: TRBJ2-1; CDR3aa: CATAGGAGIEQFF; CDR3nt: TGTGCCACCGCCGGGGGGGCCGGAATAGAGCAGTTCTTC
d_gene: .; abundance: .; v_gene: TRBV4-3; len: 13; j_gene: TRBJ2-2; CDR3aa: CASSQQLTGELFF; CDR3nt: TGCGCCAGCAGCCAGCAGTTAACCGGGGAGCTGTTTTTT
d_gene: .; abundance: .; v_gene: TRBV18; len: 16; j_gene: TRBJ2-1; CDR3aa: CASSRVRDTTYNEQFF; CDR3nt: TGTGCCAGCTCGCGCGTCCGGGACACGACGTACAATGAGCAGTTCTTC
d_gene: .; abundance: .; v_gene: TRBV7-2; len: 15; j_gene: TRBJ2-2; CDR3aa: CASSSNSGNTGELFF; CDR3nt: TGTGCCAGCAGCTCTAACTCCGGGAACACCGGGGAGCTGTTTTTT
d_gene: .; abundance: once; v_gene: TRBV4-3; len: 15; j_gene: TRBJ1-3; CDR3aa: CASSQDPGSGNTIYF; CDR3nt: TGCGCCAGCAGCCAAGATCCGGGTTCTGGAAACACCATATATTTT
d_gene: TRBD2; abundance: .; v_gene: TRBV5-1; len: 19; j_gene: TRBJ2-1; CDR3aa: CASRYRPLLAGGSGNEQFF; CDR3nt: TGCGCCAGCAGATATCGACCCCTACTAGCGGGGGGGTCTGGCAATGAGCAGTTCTTC
d_gene: .; abundance: .; v_gene: TRBV7-8; len: 11; j_gene: TRBJ2-2; CDR3aa: CASSLLGELFF; CDR3nt: TGTGCCAGCAGCCTACTTGGGGAGCTGTTTTTT
d_gene: .; abundance: .; v_gene: TRBV27; len: 13; j_gene: TRBJ2-7; CDR3aa: CASSLAGGNEQYF; CDR3nt: TGTGCCAGCAGTTTAGCAGGGGGGAACGAGCAGTACTTC